The TCR beta chain under discussion was sequenced for a study of blood T cell repertoires in COVID-19. Study at large: Nucleic acid was either cDNA or gDNA, and it came from T cells, B-cell-depleted T cells, or PBMCs.

In the original analysis: For nucleated cells, counts were estimated from reference gene primer amplification. Measured with immunoSEQ multiplex PCR; TCRdb has only the in-frame clones, and not every one. Clone size and V and J calls were adopted from that table, with D and trimming inferred from the DNA. The repertoire includes roughly 180,000 clones, less than 90% of them detected once, and 2.1% sits in the top ten. The receptor's source is a man between 65 and 85 years old with active or convalescent COVID-19. The material sequenced was peripheral blood.

In DNA form, the CDR3 reads TGCGCCAGCAGTGAGTCGACAGGGAATCACTCCTACGAGCAGTACTTC. Protein product: CASSESTGNHSYEQYF. The chain employs TRBV10-1 and TRBJ2-7, with 7 positions matching TRBD1. V shed 0 bases, J shed 0 bases, and the junction held 5 bases outside the gene matches. The CDR3 sequence is 16 residues long. Germline V gene data show CDR1 as WNHNN and CDR2 as SYGVQD (reference sequence).